These T cell receptor beta chains were read from a single sample in a study of siplizumab effects on memory and regulatory T cells. Some clones are missing from TCRdb's copy, which holds only in-frame ones; the method was immunoSEQ multiplex PCR. Of 57,000 or so clones detected, 70% to 85% appear once; the ten largest clones hold about 0.42%. The sequenced sample was memory CD4+ T cells sorted from blood. The source of these receptors is a human donor in good health. The CDR3 runs from the conserved cysteine through the conserved F or W. The order of the fields is V gene, D gene, CDR3 protein. D genes are given only for firm matches.

TRBV6-1,.,CASTLGGSYEQYF
TRBV10-3,TRBD2,CATHPLERGATDTQYF
TRBV29-1,TRBD1,CSVMGQGGGNTEAFF
TRBV6-5,TRBD1,CASSSRGSHTEAFF
TRBV19,.,CASSTFGVNNQPQHF
TRBV18,TRBD2,CASSDSGASTDTQYF
TRBV6-6,.,CASSYRGQREGYTF
TRBV15,.,CATSRDARGSGYQPQHF
TRBV5-6,.,CASSLTGNTEAFF
TRBV30,.,CAWSPPGPCAPNLSYEQYF
TRBV27,.,CGGPVGSFRAGRGHGYTF
TRBV18,.,CASSGGNSNQPQHF
TRBV6-1,TRBD1,CASSGTGHQPQHF
TRBV5-1,.,CASSLATKSNSPLHF
TRBV5-1,.,CASLRFSGKYEQYF
TRBV6-6,.,CASSSAQPVGYTF
TRBV7-2,TRBD1,CASSPQGARNTQYF
TRBV18,TRBD1,CASSPGQGDGYTF
TRBV10-3,TRBD2,CAITDGLAVPNEQFF
TRBV7-2,TRBD2,CASSFPSGGKGSYEQYF
TRBV11-2,TRBD1,CASSLRFVGTAKNIQYF
TRBV29-1,.,CSVDLRDGYEQYF
TRBV7-2,.,CASSLAEGGHNEQFF
TRBV19,.,CASSIAGLGANVLTF
TRBV4-3,.,CASSQRAAGSYEQYF
TRBV10-3,.,CAISEILGQPQHF
TRBV5-1,.,CASSLLGEKTQYF
TRBV19,TRBD1,CATSPGQGVTGELFF
TRBV10-1,TRBD2,CASAASTSGGNEQFF
TRBV5-4,.,CASSSKAGYEKLFF
TRBV28,.,CASSLSGLSYEQYF
TRBV7-2,.,CASSLSLNTQYF
TRBV6-1,.,CASSGRQDTDTQYF
TRBV6-6,TRBD1,CASSLLHQGDAAFF
TRBV5-1,TRBD2,CASSATSGEYEQYF
TRBV5-1,TRBD2,CASSPGLAGGPGLSTDTQYF
TRBV29-1,.,CSAGQRNYGYTF
TRBV5-1,.,CASSLDGGPYNEQFF
TRBV4-1,TRBD1,CASSQEPGTGANSYEQYF
TRBV18,.,CASSPSSSHPDTQYF
TRBV4-2,TRBD2,CASSQDERGNYNEQFF
TRBV10-1,.,CASSAYGGELFF
TRBV9,TRBD2,CASSVEAGLAGRSYEQYF
TRBV5-6,.,CASSQGKGTYEQYF
TRBV15,.,CATSRVLGTASNQPQHF
TRBV28,.,CASSGRDRLTDTQYF
TRBV28,.,CASSLGGANTEAFF